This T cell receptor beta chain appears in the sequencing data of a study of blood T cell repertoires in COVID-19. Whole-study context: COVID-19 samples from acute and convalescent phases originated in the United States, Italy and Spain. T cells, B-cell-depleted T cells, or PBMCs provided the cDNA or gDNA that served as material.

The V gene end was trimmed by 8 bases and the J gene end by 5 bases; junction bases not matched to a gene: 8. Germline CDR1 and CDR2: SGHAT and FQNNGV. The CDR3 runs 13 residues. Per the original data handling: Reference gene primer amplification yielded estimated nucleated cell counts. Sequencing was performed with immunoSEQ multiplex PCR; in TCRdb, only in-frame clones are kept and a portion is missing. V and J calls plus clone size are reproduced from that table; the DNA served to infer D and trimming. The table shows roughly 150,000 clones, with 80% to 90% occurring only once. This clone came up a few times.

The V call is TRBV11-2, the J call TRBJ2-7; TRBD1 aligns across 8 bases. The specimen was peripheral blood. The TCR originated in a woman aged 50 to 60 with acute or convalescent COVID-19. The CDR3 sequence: CASGQGHYNEQYF. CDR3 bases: TGTGCCAGCGGACAGGGCCACTACAACGAGCAGTACTTC.